The present TCR beta chain was sequenced within a study of blood T cell repertoires in COVID-19. A few counts support this clone. There are 14 residues in the CDR3. Germline V gives CDR1 SGHNT, CDR2 YENEEA. Trimming shortened V by 5 bases and J by 2 bases, and 12 bases separated the two germline ends. Methods used by the authors: Counts of nucleated cells, estimated from reference gene primer amplification, were obtained. Repertoires were generated with immunoSEQ multiplex PCR, while TCRdb's copy carries only in-frame clones and drops some. That table supplies the V and J calls and clone size; D and trimming were determined from the DNA. Of about 40,000 clones in the sample, 80% to 90% are singletons; the top ten hold 7% to 9%.

This receptor was obtained from an older woman with acute or convalescent COVID-19. Sequenced: peripheral blood. The chain carries TRBV11-3 and TRBJ1-1, with a weak D call TRBD1 (5 bases). CDR3 nucleotides: TGTGCCAGCAGCCTAACCGGGGGTAACACTGAAGCTTTCTTT. Translating gives CASSLTGGNTEAFF.